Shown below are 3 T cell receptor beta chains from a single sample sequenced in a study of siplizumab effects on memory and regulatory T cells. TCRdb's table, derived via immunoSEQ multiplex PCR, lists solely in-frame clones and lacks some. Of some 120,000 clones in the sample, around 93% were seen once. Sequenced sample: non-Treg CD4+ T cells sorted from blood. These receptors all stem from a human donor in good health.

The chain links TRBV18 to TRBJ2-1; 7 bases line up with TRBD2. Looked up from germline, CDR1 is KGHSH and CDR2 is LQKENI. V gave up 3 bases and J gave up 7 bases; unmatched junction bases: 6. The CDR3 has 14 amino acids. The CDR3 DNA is TGTGCCAGCTCACCCGCCTGGGAGGGGAATGAGCAGTTCTTC. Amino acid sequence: CASSPAWEGNEQFF.

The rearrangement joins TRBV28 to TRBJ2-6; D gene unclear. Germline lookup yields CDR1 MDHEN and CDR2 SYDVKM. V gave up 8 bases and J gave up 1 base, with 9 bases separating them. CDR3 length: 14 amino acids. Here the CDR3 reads CASAGRSGANVLTF. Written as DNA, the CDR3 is TGTGCCAGCGCAGGTCGGTCTGGGGCCAACGTCCTGACTTTC. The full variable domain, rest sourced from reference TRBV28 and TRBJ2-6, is DVKVTQSSRYLVKRTGEKVFLECVQDMDHENMFWYRQDPGLGLRLIYFSYDVKMKEKGDIPEGYSVSREKKERFSLILESASTNQTSMYLCASAGRSGANVLTFGAGSRLTVL.

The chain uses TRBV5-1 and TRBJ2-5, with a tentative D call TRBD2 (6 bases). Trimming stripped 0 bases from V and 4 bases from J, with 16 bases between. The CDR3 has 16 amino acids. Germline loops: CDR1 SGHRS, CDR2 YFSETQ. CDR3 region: CASSLGSRTIGETQYF. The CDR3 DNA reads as TGCGCCAGCAGCTTGGGTAGCCGGACTATCGGAGAGACCCAGTACTTC.